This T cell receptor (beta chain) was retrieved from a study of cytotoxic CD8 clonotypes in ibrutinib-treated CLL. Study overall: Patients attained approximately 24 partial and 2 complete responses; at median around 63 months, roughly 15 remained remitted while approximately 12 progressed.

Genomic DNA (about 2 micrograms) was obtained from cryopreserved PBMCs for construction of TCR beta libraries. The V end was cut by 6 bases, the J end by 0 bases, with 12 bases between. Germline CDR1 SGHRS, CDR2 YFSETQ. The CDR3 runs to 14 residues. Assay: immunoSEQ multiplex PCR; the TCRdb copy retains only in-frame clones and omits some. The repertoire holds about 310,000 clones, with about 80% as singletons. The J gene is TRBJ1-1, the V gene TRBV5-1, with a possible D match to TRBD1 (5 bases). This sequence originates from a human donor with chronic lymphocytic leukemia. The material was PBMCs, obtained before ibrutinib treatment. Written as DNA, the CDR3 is TGCGCCAGCACCTACCGGGGGATGAACACTGAAGCTTTCTTT. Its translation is CASTYRGMNTEAFF.